This TCR beta chain is from a study of CD8+ T cells in alopecia areata. Once RNA had been extracted, it was reverse transcribed into cDNA to act as the sequencing template. Only in-frame clones appear in the TCRdb table, and some are missing; sequencing was by immunoSEQ multiplex PCR. In the table there are about 110,000 clones, 55% to 60% of which are singletons. This clonotype was sampled from a human donor with alopecia areata. The material sequenced was NKG2D-low CD8+ T cells sorted from blood.

CDR3 residues: CASSYSDGSNQPQHF. Written as DNA, the CDR3 is TGTGCCAGCAGTTACTCCGACGGTAGCAATCAGCCCCAGCATTTT. The rearrangement uses TRBV6-6 and TRBJ1-5; D not resolved. Trimming removed 0 bases at V and 0 bases at J, with 6 bases between. Germline V gene lookup returns CDR1 MNHNY and CDR2 SVGAGI (reference sequence). This CDR3 has 15 residues.